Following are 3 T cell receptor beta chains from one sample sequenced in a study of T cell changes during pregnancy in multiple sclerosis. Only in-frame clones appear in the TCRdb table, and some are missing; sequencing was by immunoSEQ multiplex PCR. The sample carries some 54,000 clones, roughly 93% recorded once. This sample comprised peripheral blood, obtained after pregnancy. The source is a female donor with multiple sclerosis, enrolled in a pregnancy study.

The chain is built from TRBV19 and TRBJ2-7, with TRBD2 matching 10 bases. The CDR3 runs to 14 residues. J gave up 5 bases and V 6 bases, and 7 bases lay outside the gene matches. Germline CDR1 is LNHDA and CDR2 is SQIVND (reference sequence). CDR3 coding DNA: TGTGCCAGTAGGTCTAGCGGGAGATTCAACGAGCAGTACTTC. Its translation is CASRSSGRFNEQYF.

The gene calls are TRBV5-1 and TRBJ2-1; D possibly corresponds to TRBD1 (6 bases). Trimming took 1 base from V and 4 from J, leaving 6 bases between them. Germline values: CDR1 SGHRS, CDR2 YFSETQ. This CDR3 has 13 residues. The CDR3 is CASSLTGYNEQFF. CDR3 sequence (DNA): TGCGCCAGCAGCTTGACAGGGTACAATGAGCAGTTCTTC.

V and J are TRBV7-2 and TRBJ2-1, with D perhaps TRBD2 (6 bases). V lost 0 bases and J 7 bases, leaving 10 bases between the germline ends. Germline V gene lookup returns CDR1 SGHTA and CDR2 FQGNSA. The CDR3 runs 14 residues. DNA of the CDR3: TGTGCCAGCAGCTTAGCGGGAGGATTTAATGAGCAGTTCTTC. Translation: CASSLAGGFNEQFF.